Listed below are T cell receptor beta chains from one sample, sequenced in a study of blood T cell repertoires in COVID-19. TCRdb's copy holds only in-frame clones and misses some; the assay was immunoSEQ multiplex PCR. This sample yields approximately 260,000 clones, of which around 90% are seen a single time; 3.7% belongs to the top ten. The sample comprised peripheral blood. The source is a middle-aged woman with acute or convalescent COVID-19. The CDR3 runs from the conserved cysteine through the conserved F or W. A D gene is named only where the DNA matches it firmly. Clone size is given for some rows only: seen once, a few or many times, or a class if the clone is expanded.

J gene: TRBJ1-2
V gene: TRBV3-1/TRBV3-2
D gene: TRBD1
clone size: -
CDR3 DNA: TGTGCCAGCAGCCAGGACAGGACCTATGGCTACACCTTC
CDR3 protein: CASSQDRTYGYTF

J gene: TRBJ2-2
V gene: TRBV9
D gene: TRBD1
clone size: -
CDR3 DNA: TGTGCCAGCAGCGTAAAGGGGGCGACCGGGGAGCTGTTTTTT
CDR3 protein: CASSVKGATGELFF

J gene: TRBJ1-6
V gene: TRBV11-2
D gene: TRBD1
clone size: -
CDR3 DNA: TGTGCCAGCAGCTCCTACAGGGGGCCGGGTAATTCACCCCTCCACTTT
CDR3 protein: CASSSYRGPGNSPLHF

J gene: TRBJ2-5
V gene: TRBV27
D gene: TRBD2
clone size: -
CDR3 DNA: TGTGCCAGCAGTTCCGGGACGGGAGGAAGGGAGACCCAGTACTTC
CDR3 protein: CASSSGTGGRETQYF

J gene: TRBJ2-1
V gene: TRBV5-1
D gene: TRBD2
clone size: -
CDR3 DNA: TGCGCCAGCAGCTTGTTACTAGCGGGGAACTCCTACAATGAGCAGTTCTTC
CDR3 protein: CASSLLLAGNSYNEQFF

J gene: TRBJ2-2
V gene: TRBV19
D gene: TRBD1
clone size: -
CDR3 DNA: TGTGCCAGTAGTATCCCGAAGAGGACAGGGTGGGACACCGGGGAGCTGTTTTTT
CDR3 protein: CASSIPKRTGWDTGELFF

J gene: TRBJ1-5
V gene: TRBV6-6
D gene: -
clone size: few
CDR3 DNA: TGTGCCAGCAGTTACTCTTATTCTAATAGCAATCAGCCCCAGCATTTT
CDR3 protein: CASSYSYSNSNQPQHF

J gene: TRBJ1-2
V gene: TRBV24-1
D gene: -
clone size: -
CDR3 DNA: TGTGCCACCAGTGACGGTGTCTATGGCTACACCTTC
CDR3 protein: CATSDGVYGYTF

J gene: TRBJ1-1
V gene: TRBV24-1
D gene: -
clone size: -
CDR3 DNA: TGTGCCACCAGTGAGGTACAGCCGAACACTGAAGCTTTCTTT
CDR3 protein: CATSEVQPNTEAFF

J gene: TRBJ2-1
V gene: TRBV7-2
D gene: TRBD1
clone size: -
CDR3 DNA: TGTGCCAGCAGCCTCCAGGGGGCCCCCTCCAATGAGCAGTTCTTC
CDR3 protein: CASSLQGAPSNEQFF

J gene: TRBJ2-2
V gene: TRBV6-5
D gene: -
clone size: -
CDR3 DNA: TGTGCCAGCAGCACAGGGTTTGGTGCCGGGGAGCTGTTTTTT
CDR3 protein: CASSTGFGAGELFF

J gene: TRBJ1-5
V gene: TRBV24-1
D gene: TRBD1
clone size: -
CDR3 DNA: TGTGCCACCAGTGACGGACAGGGCGGCAATCAGCCCCAGCATTTT
CDR3 protein: CATSDGQGGNQPQHF

J gene: TRBJ1-6
V gene: TRBV5-4
D gene: TRBD1
clone size: -
CDR3 DNA: TGTGCCAGCAGCCCACAGGGGTATAATTCACCCCTCCACTTT
CDR3 protein: CASSPQGYNSPLHF

J gene: TRBJ1-1
V gene: TRBV19
D gene: -
clone size: -
CDR3 DNA: TGTGCCAGCCAGACAGCTGTGAACACTGAAGCTTTCTTT
CDR3 protein: CASQTAVNTEAFF

J gene: TRBJ1-2
V gene: TRBV5-1
D gene: TRBD1
clone size: -
CDR3 DNA: TGCGCCAGCAGCTTAGGGACAGGGAATGGCTACACCTTC
CDR3 protein: CASSLGTGNGYTF

J gene: TRBJ1-1
V gene: TRBV19
D gene: -
clone size: -
CDR3 DNA: TGTGCCAGTAGTAAAAGCCCCTCTGAAGGCGGGGCTGAAGCTTTCTTT
CDR3 protein: CASSKSPSEGGAEAFF

J gene: TRBJ1-1
V gene: TRBV5-4
D gene: -
clone size: -
CDR3 DNA: TGTGCCAGCAGCTCTTCTCAGGGGTGGGACACTGAAGCTTTCTTT
CDR3 protein: CASSSSQGWDTEAFF

J gene: TRBJ1-5
V gene: TRBV5-6
D gene: -
clone size: -
CDR3 DNA: TGTGCCAGCAGCTTGGCGGGGGGCGCGGGCAATCAGCCCCAGCATTTT
CDR3 protein: CASSLAGGAGNQPQHF

J gene: TRBJ1-5
V gene: TRBV2
D gene: TRBD1
clone size: once
CDR3 DNA: TGTGCCAGCAGTGTTACGTACCAGGGGGCATTGAGCAATCAGCCCCAGCATTTT
CDR3 protein: CASSVTYQGALSNQPQHF

J gene: TRBJ2-3
V gene: TRBV3-1/TRBV3-2
D gene: TRBD2
clone size: -
CDR3 DNA: TGTGCCAGCACCTATAGCGGGGGGGGCACAGATACGCAGTATTTT
CDR3 protein: CASTYSGGGTDTQYF

J gene: TRBJ2-3
V gene: TRBV2
D gene: -
clone size: -
CDR3 DNA: TGTGCCAGCAACCAGAGGACAGATACGCAGTATTTT
CDR3 protein: CASNQRTDTQYF

J gene: TRBJ2-3
V gene: TRBV15
D gene: TRBD1
clone size: -
CDR3 DNA: TGTGCCACCGCCCACGGACAGGACACAGATACGCAGTATTTT
CDR3 protein: CATAHGQDTDTQYF

J gene: TRBJ2-5
V gene: TRBV5-8
D gene: TRBD2
clone size: -
CDR3 DNA: TGTGCCAGCAGCCTGACCCAGACTAGCGGGGGGACGACGAGCCAAGAGACCCAGTACTTC
CDR3 protein: CASSLTQTSGGTTSQETQYF

J gene: TRBJ1-2
V gene: TRBV24-1
D gene: TRBD1
clone size: once
CDR3 DNA: TGTGCCACCAGTGATCCCCGGGACAGGGGAAGCTATGGCTACACCTTC
CDR3 protein: CATSDPRDRGSYGYTF

J gene: TRBJ1-4
V gene: TRBV7-2
D gene: -
clone size: -
CDR3 DNA: TGTGCCAGCAGCCTTATCGGAGTTGTCAGGACAGCCCGTGAGAGGGGACTGTTTTTT
CDR3 protein: CASSLIGVVRTARERGLFF

J gene: TRBJ1-1
V gene: TRBV4-1
D gene: -
clone size: -
CDR3 DNA: TGCGCCAGCAGCCAAGTCACTTCGGGCACTGAAGCTTTCTTT
CDR3 protein: CASSQVTSGTEAFF